The clone carrying this TCR beta chain has just a few counts. The target antigen is unknown. The data originate from a study of early T cells in non-severe SARS-CoV-2 infection. Study-level background: Sequencing used unsorted whole-blood bulk RNA, so chains lack pairing.

This CDR3 has 15 residues. Looked up from germline, CDR1 is LNHDA and CDR2 is SQIVND (reference sequence). V was shortened by 3 bases and J by 2 bases, with 11 bases between the two germline ends. The TCR library protocol was used to attach unique molecular identifiers. These identifiers were attached to individual cDNA molecules. One entry per CDR3 protein, called by TCRdb with MiXCR from the 5' RACE reads. Of 35,000 to 55,000 distinct CDR3 sequences in the sample, 5.5% to 7.5% were seen once. Study-wide results and caveats: Matching results from VDJdb favored anti-spike CD8 responses, leaving private and CD4 specificities undetected.

The clonotype originates from an adult who was a healthcare worker with PCR-confirmed SARS-CoV-2 infection or an uninfected control (not recorded which). The chain uses TRBV19 and TRBJ1-5; weak D call: TRBD1 (5 bases). The specimen was whole blood, collected at baseline. The CDR3 nucleotides read TGTGCCAGTAGTATCGCAGGGCAACGCAATCAGCCCCAGCATTTT. It yields the protein CASSIAGQRNQPQHF.